Given below is one T cell receptor (beta chain) in context. Its antigen is unknown. The data originate from a study of T cell responses to AZD1222 COVID-19 vaccine. Trimming took off 2 bases at V and 5 bases at J, with 15 bases between the two ends. The CDR3 has 14 amino acids. Germline loops: CDR1 GTSNPN, CDR2 SVGIG (reference sequence). Measured with immunoSEQ multiplex PCR; TCRdb has only the in-frame clones, and not every one. The sample includes some 140,000 clones, 85% to 95% of them seen just once. General study results and limits: The number of AZD1222 recipients seropositive at baseline was only 6 or 7.

The chain combines TRBV30 with TRBJ2-5; unclear D gene. The material sequenced was peripheral blood, taken on day 0 of AZD1222 vaccination. The sequence came from an adult in good health. The CDR3 spells CAWSPPPGLETQYF. As DNA, the CDR3 is TGTGCCTGGAGTCCGCCCCCGGGTCTGGAGACCCAGTACTTC.